Following are 9 T cell receptor beta chains from one sample sequenced in a study of CD8 T cells in Susac syndrome (dated by TCRdb to between 2018 and 2021). Library generation was performed with the immunoSEQ multiplex PCR assay. RNA was extracted with the RNeasy kit and 0.5 to 1 ug was reverse transcribed using random hexamers. TCRdb applied fastp at Q25 and MiXCR to the public reads, then kept only in-frame beta chains. All rows with the same CDR3 protein become a single entry with the most common DNA and genes. The sample profile shows over 120,000 distinct CDR3 sequences; roughly 94% of them were found once. Under 0.095% of the sample is taken by the ten largest. The sample taken for sequencing was CD4+ T cells from PBMCs. Every receptor here comes from a human donor in good health.

The count of this clonotype is one. The chain uses TRBV19 and TRBJ2-5, with TRBD1 identical over 7 bases. V shed 6 bases, J shed 2 bases, and the junction held 3 bases outside the gene matches. CDR3 length equals 13 residues. Germline CDR1 is LNHDA and CDR2 is SQIVND (reference sequence). DNA for the CDR3: TGTGCCAGTAGCCGGGACAGACAAGAGACCCAGTACTTC. This codes for CASSRDRQETQYF.

The chain uses TRBV30 and TRBJ2-1; tentatively, D is TRBD1 or TRBD2 (7 bases each). The V gene lost 3 bases and the J gene lost 2 bases, with 17 bases spanning the gap. Per germline, CDR1 GTSNPN and CDR2 SVGIG (reference sequence). The CDR3 consists of 16 residues. Here the CDR3 DNA reads TGTGCCTGGAGCTCATGGCAGGGGGGGGCCTACAATGAGCAGTTCTTC. It specifies CAWSSWQGGAYNEQFF. Full variable domain (outside the CDR3, taken from reference TRBV30 and TRBJ2-1): SQTIHQWPATLVQPVGSPLSLECTVEGTSNPNLYWYRQAAGRGLQLLFYSVGIGQISSEVPQNLSASRPQDRQFILSSKKLLLSDSGFYLCAWSSWQGGAYNEQFFGPGTRLTVL.

The V gene is TRBV7-9, the J gene TRBJ2-1; no clear D. Per germline, CDR1 SEHNR and CDR2 FQNEAQ (reference sequence). V lost 5 bases and J 5 bases, leaving 10 bases between the germline ends. The CDR3 runs 13 residues. The DNA of the CDR3 is TGTGCCAGCAGCCCGGGTAGGGACAATGAGCAGTTCTTC. This codes for CASSPGRDNEQFF.

V and J are TRBV18 and TRBJ2-1, with D perhaps matching TRBD1 or TRBD2 (5 bases each). Trimming took 4 bases from V and 7 from J, leaving 23 bases between them. The CDR3 length is 17 residues. CDR1 is KGHSH and CDR2 is LQKENI in the germline V gene. The CDR3 here is CASSRRPTGTMGNEQFF. CDR3 sequence (DNA): TGTGCCAGCTCACGACGACCTACCGGGACGATGGGAAATGAGCAGTTCTTC.

The chain recombines TRBV7-2 with TRBJ1-5; a weak D match, TRBD1 (6 bases). Germline V CDR1 and CDR2: SGHTA, FQGNSA. The CDR3 has 13 residues. V was clipped by 4 bases and J by 5 bases, with 9 bases between them. As DNA, the CDR3 is TGTGCCAGCAGCTCGTGGACAGATCAGCCCCAGCATTTT. This gives the protein CASSSWTDQPQHF.

The rearrangement joins TRBV4-1 to TRBJ2-5, with 9 bases identical to TRBD1. The germline CDR1 and CDR2 sequences are MGHRA and YSYEKL. This CDR3 is 16 amino acids long. Unmatched junction bases numbered 13, after V lost 4 bases and J lost 7 bases. CDR3 nucleotides: TGCGCCAGCAGCCGAAAGGGACAGGGAGGGAGCGGGACCCAGTACTTC. Amino acid sequence: CASSRKGQGGSGTQYF.

The V call is TRBV3-1, the J call TRBJ2-1; possible D gene TRBD1, 5 bases. There are 15 residues in the CDR3. Germline V lookup: CDR1 LGHDT, CDR2 YNNKEL (reference sequence). The V end was cut by 0 bases, the J end by 5 bases, with 11 bases between. The CDR3 DNA is TGTGCCAGCAGCCAAGATGGGCAGGGCGACAATGAGCAGTTCTTC. This encodes CASSQDGQGDNEQFF.

This clonotype was found once. V gene TRBV20-1 combines with J gene TRBJ2-1; TRBD2 aligns across 13 bases. V lost 6 bases to trimming and J lost 6 bases; unmatched junction nucleotides: 17. Germline-derived CDR1 and CDR2 are DFQATT and SNEGSKA (reference sequence). CDR3 size: 18 residues. The CDR3 spells CSATGLAGSMPGSNEQFF. CDR3 bases: TGCAGTGCCACGGGACTAGCGGGGAGTATGCCCGGAAGCAATGAGCAGTTCTTC.

The V and J genes are TRBV7-9 and TRBJ2-2, with D possibly being TRBD2 (5 bases). Trimming left V 1 base short and J 6 bases short, with 9 bases between. CDR3 length: 14 residues. The germline gives CDR1 SEHNR, CDR2 FQNEAQ (reference sequence). In DNA, the CDR3 is TGTGCCAGCAGCTTAGAGTGGGGAGCCGGGGAGCTGTTTTTT. It specifies CASSLEWGAGELFF.